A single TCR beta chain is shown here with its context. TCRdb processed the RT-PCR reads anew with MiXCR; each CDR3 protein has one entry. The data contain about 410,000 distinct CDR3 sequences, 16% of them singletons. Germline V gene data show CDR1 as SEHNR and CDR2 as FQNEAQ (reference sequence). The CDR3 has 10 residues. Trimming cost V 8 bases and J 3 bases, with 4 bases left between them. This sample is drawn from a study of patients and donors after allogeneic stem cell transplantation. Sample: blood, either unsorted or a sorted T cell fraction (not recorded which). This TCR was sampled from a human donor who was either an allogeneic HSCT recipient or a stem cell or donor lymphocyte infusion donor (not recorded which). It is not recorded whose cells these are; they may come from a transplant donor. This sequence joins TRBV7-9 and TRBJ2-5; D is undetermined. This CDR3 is CASGKETQYF. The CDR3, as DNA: TGTGCCAGCGGGAAAGAGACCCAGTACTTC.